Listed below are T cell receptor beta chains from one sample, sequenced in a study of T-cell memory formation after mild COVID-19. TCRdb independently ran MiXCR on the 5' RACE reads; one entry per CDR3 protein. The table has fewer than 150,000 distinct CDR3 sequences, over 20% seen once. Input material: PBMCs or a T cell subset sorted from them (not recorded which). The source of these receptors is a man younger than 35 who had mild COVID-19 (a few samples of this study predate the infection). Cell type and time point are not known. Both conserved end residues are part of each CDR3. A D gene is named only where the DNA matches it firmly. Size tells how often a clone was seen (once, few, many) or the class of an expanded clone, and some rows leave it out.

NA	NA	TRBV11-1	TRBJ2-2	CASSSIAGWNTGELFF	TGTGCCAGCAGTTCTATTGCAGGTTGGAACACCGGGGAGCTGTTTTTT
NA	few	TRBV4-1	TRBJ2-2	CASSQWLRQSGELFF	TGCGCCAGCAGCCAATGGCTTAGGCAGTCCGGGGAGCTGTTTTTT
NA	NA	TRBV4-3	TRBJ1-3	CASSEGSYAGNTIYF	TGCGCCAGCAGCGAAGGAAGTTATGCTGGAAACACCATATATTTT
NA	few	TRBV7-9	TRBJ2-2	CASSIQGQNTGELFF	TGTGCCAGCAGCATACAGGGACAGAACACCGGGGAGCTGTTTTTT
NA	NA	TRBV20-1	TRBJ2-6	CSAPPGPASGANVLTF	TGCAGTGCACCTCCGGGACCGGCCTCTGGGGCCAACGTCCTGACTTTC
NA	few	TRBV28	TRBJ1-5	CASSTGRVQPQHF	TGTGCCAGCAGTACAGGTCGGGTCCAGCCCCAGCATTTT
NA	few	TRBV29-1	TRBJ1-1	CSALGSEAFF	TGCAGCGCGCTGGGCAGTGAAGCTTTCTTT
TRBD1	NA	TRBV5-6	TRBJ2-7	CASSADRVREQYF	TGTGCCAGCAGCGCGGACAGGGTGCGGGAGCAGTACTTC
NA	NA	TRBV29-1	TRBJ2-1	CSVGRANEQFF	TGCAGCGTTGGCAGGGCCAATGAGCAGTTCTTC
NA	few	TRBV4-3	TRBJ2-1	CASSHHLQGMGSDEQFF	TGCGCCAGCAGCCACCATTTACAGGGAATGGGGTCGGATGAGCAGTTCTTC
NA	few	TRBV6-5	TRBJ2-2	CASKGFGGELFF	TGTGCCAGCAAGGGGTTTGGCGGGGAGCTGTTTTTT
NA	few	TRBV7-9	TRBJ2-1	CASSHARTAPRGEQFF	TGTGCCAGCAGTCACGCCCGGACGGCCCCAAGGGGTGAGCAGTTCTTC
TRBD1	few	TRBV28	TRBJ2-2	CASSLYRGRGTGELFF	TGTGCCAGCAGTTTGTACAGGGGGCGAGGCACCGGGGAGCTGTTTTTT
NA	once	TRBV29-1	TRBJ2-7	CSVARGGALHEQYF	TGCAGCGTCGCACGAGGGGGGGCTCTACACGAGCAGTACTTC
NA	few	TRBV20-1	TRBJ1-1	CSARDRWTAAEAFF	TGCAGTGCTAGGGACAGATGGACGGCCGCTGAAGCTTTCTTT
NA	NA	TRBV4-3	TRBJ2-2	CASSRGEGNTGELFF	TGCGCCAGCAGCAGGGGAGAGGGGAACACCGGGGAGCTGTTTTTT
NA	NA	TRBV3-1	TRBJ1-4	CASSQETGLNEKLFF	TGTGCCAGCAGCCAAGAGACCGGCCTTAATGAAAAACTGTTTTTT
TRBD2	NA	TRBV5-6	TRBJ2-1	CASSLPWTSGGPSYNEQFF	TGTGCCAGCAGCTTGCCCTGGACTAGCGGGGGCCCATCCTACAATGAGCAGTTCTTC
TRBD1	NA	TRBV7-9	TRBJ2-3	CASSPTGNTDTQYF	TGTGCCAGCAGCCCGACAGGGAACACAGATACGCAGTATTTT
NA	few	TRBV5-4	TRBJ2-5	CASSLAVQETQYF	TGTGCCAGCAGCTTGGCGGTTCAAGAGACCCAGTACTTC
TRBD1	NA	TRBV7-9	TRBJ2-1	CASSFAYGTGGSREQFF	TGTGCCAGCAGCTTTGCCTATGGGACAGGGGGGTCCAGAGAGCAGTTCTTC
TRBD1	few	TRBV4-3	TRBJ1-1	CASSQDGGTGNTEAFF	TGCGCCAGCAGCCAAGACGGTGGGACAGGGAACACTGAAGCTTTCTTT
TRBD1	NA	TRBV11-2	TRBJ1-1	CASSWGTGNFEAFF	TGTGCCAGCAGCTGGGGGACAGGGAATTTCGAAGCTTTCTTT
NA	NA	TRBV7-9	TRBJ1-2	CASSHGVYGYTF	TGTGCCAGCAGCCACGGGGTCTATGGCTACACCTTC
NA	few	TRBV7-9	TRBJ1-5	CASSLSGNSNQPQHF	TGTGCCAGCAGCTTATCCGGGAATAGCAATCAGCCCCAGCATTTT
NA	NA	TRBV27	TRBJ1-2	CASSLSLGGRDGYTF	TGTGCCAGCAGTTTATCGCTAGGGGGACGAGATGGCTACACCTTC
NA	few	TRBV29-1	TRBJ2-3	CSAVEGRTDTQYF	TGCAGCGCTGTTGAGGGTAGGACAGATACGCAGTATTTT
TRBD1	NA	TRBV4-2	TRBJ1-1	CASSPRQGSSTEAFF	TGTGCCAGCAGCCCACGACAGGGTAGTTCCACTGAAGCTTTCTTT
TRBD1	NA	TRBV7-8	TRBJ2-2	CASSPGDRGPGELFF	TGTGCCAGCAGCCCTGGGGACAGGGGGCCCGGGGAGCTGTTTTTT
NA	few	TRBV7-3	TRBJ2-5	CASSLSSGGRETQYF	TGTGCCAGCAGCTTAAGCTCTGGGGGGAGAGAGACCCAGTACTTC
NA	NA	TRBV20-1	TRBJ2-1	CSARPADFNEQFF	TGCAGTGCTAGACCGGCAGACTTCAATGAGCAGTTCTTC
NA	NA	TRBV5-1	TRBJ1-1	CASSWTDPNTEAFF	TGCGCCAGCAGCTGGACTGATCCGAACACTGAAGCTTTCTTT
NA	NA	TRBV7-9	TRBJ2-1	CASSPWSDSEDEQFF	TGTGCCAGCAGCCCCTGGTCCGATTCGGAGGATGAGCAGTTCTTC
NA	NA	TRBV27	TRBJ2-6	CASSSGTSGANVLTF	TGTGCCAGCAGTTCGGGTACCTCTGGGGCCAACGTCCTGACTTTC
NA	NA	TRBV24-1	TRBJ1-2	CATSDLGYGYTF	TGTGCCACCAGTGATTTAGGCTATGGCTACACCTTC
NA	NA	TRBV7-6	TRBJ2-2	CATSSSPYAAQTTGELFF	TGTGCCACCTCCTCCTCACCTTATGCCGCGCAGACCACCGGGGAGCTGTTTTTT
NA	NA	TRBV4-2	TRBJ1-1	CASSEWTRMNTEAFF	TGTGCCAGCAGCGAGTGGACAAGAATGAACACTGAAGCTTTCTTT
TRBD1	few	TRBV6-5	TRBJ1-5	CASSSRQGVQPQHF	TGTGCCAGCAGTTCCCGGCAGGGGGTTCAGCCCCAGCATTTT
NA	NA	TRBV12-3/TRBV12-4	TRBJ2-7	CASSSAGYEQYF	TGTGCCAGCAGTTCGGCGGGCTACGAGCAGTACTTC
NA	NA	TRBV20-1	TRBJ2-3	CSARDGQSTDTQYF	TGCAGTGCTAGAGACGGACAGAGCACAGATACGCAGTATTTT
NA	few	TRBV19	TRBJ2-7	CASSPGIAEQYF	TGTGCCAGTAGTCCAGGGATTGCCGAGCAGTACTTC